Listed below are T cell receptor beta chains from one sample, sequenced in a study of monozygotic twins with inflammatory bowel disease. For each CDR3 protein, TCRdb gives one entry from its re-call of the 5' RACE reads, without DNA. This sample's table reports some 170,000 distinct CDR3 sequences. The sequencing sample was made of blood. The receptors come from a human donor with ulcerative colitis or Crohn's disease, or a healthy co-twin of an affected twin (not recorded which). Both conserved end residues are part of each CDR3. The order of the fields is J gene, V gene, CDR3 protein.

J gene: TRBJ2-2
V gene: TRBV9
CDR3 protein: CASSKRLAGNTGELFF

J gene: TRBJ2-3
V gene: TRBV4-1
CDR3 protein: CASSQEGRRGDTQYF

J gene: TRBJ2-5
V gene: TRBV9
CDR3 protein: CASSEGGSETQYF

J gene: TRBJ1-1
V gene: TRBV4-3
CDR3 protein: CASSQDGVVTEAFF

J gene: TRBJ2-1
V gene: TRBV10-3
CDR3 protein: CAISTGGPYNEQFF

J gene: TRBJ2-1
V gene: TRBV12-3/TRBV12-4
CDR3 protein: CASSRRLSGVNNEQFF

J gene: TRBJ1-4
V gene: TRBV11-3
CDR3 protein: CASRLGQLNEKLFF

J gene: TRBJ2-5
V gene: TRBV5-1
CDR3 protein: CASSLDSLAGTETQYF

J gene: TRBJ1-4
V gene: TRBV7-2
CDR3 protein: CASSLGTGSEKLFF

J gene: TRBJ2-3
V gene: TRBV29-1
CDR3 protein: CSVARLADTDTQYF

J gene: TRBJ1-2
V gene: TRBV14
CDR3 protein: CASSPGQSYGYTF

J gene: TRBJ2-5
V gene: TRBV20-1
CDR3 protein: CSAGTSSQETQYF

J gene: TRBJ2-3
V gene: TRBV3-1
CDR3 protein: CASSQGSRGPGGPDTQYF

J gene: TRBJ2-2
V gene: TRBV2
CDR3 protein: CASSAEPGIYTGELFF

J gene: TRBJ1-5
V gene: TRBV19
CDR3 protein: CASSIDPFTISNQPQHF

J gene: TRBJ1-6
V gene: TRBV7-9
CDR3 protein: CASLGGEEAPLHF